A single sample gave rise to the 30 T cell receptor beta chains below, sequenced in a study of blood T cells in healthy people across ages. Through a sample-barcoded 5' primer and a J-beta primer mix, a second PCR was run for about 6 to 11 cycles. TCRdb processed the 5' RACE reads anew with MiXCR; each CDR3 protein has one entry. The sample contains 800,000 to 900,000 distinct CDR3 sequences, around 62% of which appear only once. The sample comprised blood. These receptor sequences come from a man younger than 40 in good health.

The chain links TRBV29-1 to TRBJ1-2; tentative D call: TRBD1 (6 bases). The germline V and J ends were trimmed by 7 bases and 6 bases, with 15 bases remaining between them. This CDR3 comprises 12 residues. Germline V lookup: CDR1 SQVTM, CDR2 ANQGSEA. DNA of the CDR3: TGCAGCGCCTCGGGGGCCGGGGATGGCTACACCTTC. This gives the protein CSASGAGDGYTF.

This clonotype showed up just a few times. The V and J genes are TRBV14 and TRBJ2-6; no clear D gene. The germline V gene encodes CDR1 SGHDN and CDR2 FVKESK. This CDR3 has 13 residues. Trimming took off 3 bases at V and 3 bases at J, with 3 bases between the two ends. In nucleotides, the CDR3 is TGTGCCAGCAGCCAGTTTGGGGCCAACGTCCTGACTTTC. This translates into CASSQFGANVLTF.

This clonotype has just a few counts. The rearrangement uses TRBV9 and TRBJ1-1; D not certain. V lost 0 bases and J 0 bases, leaving 9 bases between the germline ends. This CDR3 is built from 15 residues. Germline loops: CDR1 SGDLS, CDR2 YYNGEE. The CDR3 region is CASSVGGDMNTEAFF. The CDR3 DNA sequence: TGTGCCAGCAGCGTAGGGGGAGACATGAACACTGAAGCTTTCTTT.

J is TRBJ2-1 and V is TRBV7-9; TRBD1 is a possible D gene (6 bases). Deletions cut 5 bases from V and 2 bases from J, with 16 bases between. Germline-derived CDR1 and CDR2 are SEHNR and FQNEAQ (reference sequence). This CDR3 comprises 16 residues. CDR3 sequence reads: CASSPGRGPTYNEQFF. The DNA for the CDR3 is TGTGCCAGCAGCCCAGGCAGGGGCCCGACCTACAATGAGCAGTTCTTC.

The chain carries TRBV12-3 or TRBV12-4 and TRBJ1-6; D is possibly TRBD1 (5 bases). Trimming took 5 bases from V and 5 from J, leaving 10 bases between them. The CDR3 loop spans 14 amino acids. The CDR3, as DNA: TGTGCCAGCAGTAGACAGTCCCATAATTCACCCCTCCACTTT. This translates into CASSRQSHNSPLHF.

V and J are TRBV28 and TRBJ1-2; the D is unclear. The CDR3 length is 12 residues. Trimming stripped 2 bases from V and 8 bases from J, with 9 bases between. The germline CDR1 and CDR2 sequences are MDHEN and SYDVKM. CDR3 sequence: CASSLPHGGYTF. The CDR3, as DNA: TGTGCCAGCAGTTTACCCCACGGAGGCTACACCTTC.

The gene calls are TRBV5-1 and TRBJ1-1, with 8 bases identical to TRBD1. This CDR3 spans 14 amino acids. Germline V lookup: CDR1 SGHRS, CDR2 YFSETQ. The V and J ends lost 2 bases and 3 bases, in that order; junction bases with no gene match: 3. The CDR3 DNA reads as TGCGCCAGCAGCTTACCGGACAGGGACACTGAAGCTTTCTTT. Translated: CASSLPDRDTEAFF.

The V and J genes are TRBV9 and TRBJ2-1; 8 bases line up with TRBD2. The CDR3 spans 15 residues. The ends lost 2 bases at V and 7 bases at J; junction bases unmatched: 8. Germline V gene data show CDR1 as SGDLS and CDR2 as YYNGEE. Here the CDR3 reads CASSVSGGPTNEQFF. CDR3 DNA sequence: TGTGCCAGCAGCGTGTCGGGGGGGCCTACGAATGAGCAGTTCTTC.

The rearrangement uses TRBV12-3 or TRBV12-4 and TRBJ1-2; maybe TRBD1 (5 bases). CDR3 size: 15 residues. V shed 1 base and J shed 4 bases, with 13 bases lying between them. The CDR3 spells CASSLGVGAGYGYTF. DNA of the CDR3: TGTGCCAGCAGTTTAGGGGTAGGGGCTGGCTATGGCTACACCTTC.

The chain joins TRBV28 to TRBJ1-2, with D unclear. V lost 5 bases, J lost 3 bases, and 19 bases lay in between. Germline V gene lookup returns CDR1 MDHEN and CDR2 SYDVKM. The CDR3 consists of 16 residues. The CDR3 loop reads CASSPNLRVRDYGYTF. The CDR3 nucleotides are TGTGCCAGCAGTCCCAATCTACGAGTACGGGACTATGGCTACACCTTC.

The gene calls are TRBV5-1 and TRBJ2-7; D gene uncertain. Per germline, CDR1 SGHRS and CDR2 YFSETQ. CDR3 length: 14 amino acids. With 0 bases removed from V and 5 bases from J, the gap between germline ends came to 12 bases. Here the CDR3 DNA reads TGCGCCAGCAGCTTGGTCAGCCTTGGGGACGAGCAGTACTTC. It encodes CASSLVSLGDEQYF.

V gene TRBV6-2 or TRBV6-3 combines with J gene TRBJ1-5; the D gene is possibly TRBD1 (6 bases). V lost 9 bases and J 5 bases, leaving 17 bases between the germline ends. Germline V lookup: CDR1 MNHEY, CDR2 SVGEGT. CDR3 length equals 14 residues. CDR3 coding DNA: TGTGCCAGAAGTCCCCCGGACAGTTATCAGCCCCAGCATTTT. Amino acids: CARSPPDSYQPQHF.

The chain carries TRBV7-8 and TRBJ1-5; no clear D. Trimming pared 5 bases from V and 2 bases from J, leaving 16 bases between. The germline V gene has CDR1 SGHVS and CDR2 FQNEAQ. The CDR3 extends over 16 amino acids. The CDR3 bases are TGTGCCAGCAGCCTAGGTTTTCAGAGGGGCAATCAGCCCCAGCATTTT. Encoded protein: CASSLGFQRGNQPQHF.

CDR3 coding DNA: TGTGCCAGCAGTGACGGAAACAGGCCTTACTATGGCTACACCTTC. Translation: CASSDGNRPYYGYTF. The V and J genes are TRBV2 and TRBJ1-2, with D perhaps matching TRBD1 (5 bases). Germline V CDR1 and CDR2: SNHLY, FYNNEI. There are 15 residues in the CDR3. Trimming cost V 3 bases and J 3 bases, with 14 bases left between them.

The chain joins TRBV29-1 to TRBJ1-2; D is uncertain. Germline loops: CDR1 SQVTM, CDR2 ANQGSEA. The CDR3 runs 12 residues. Trimming shortened V by 4 bases and J by 6 bases, and 12 bases separated the two germline ends. The CDR3 DNA follows: TGCAGCGTTGCGGAGGGAAGGGATGGCTACACCTTC. This codes for CSVAEGRDGYTF.

This clonotype was seen a single time. The gene calls are TRBV24-1 and TRBJ2-1; D not certain. There are 14 residues in the CDR3. The ends were cut back, 1 base at V and 6 bases at J, with 9 bases in the middle. Germline V lookup: CDR1 KGHDR, CDR2 SFDVKD. The CDR3 protein is CATSDFRDGNEQFF. The DNA of the CDR3 is TGTGCCACCAGTGATTTTAGGGATGGCAATGAGCAGTTCTTC.

The gene calls are TRBV6-1 and TRBJ2-7; no definite D call. V was shortened by 8 bases and J by 1 base, with 6 bases between the two germline ends. Germline CDR1 and CDR2: MNHNS and SASEGT. The CDR3 is made up of 11 amino acids. As DNA, the CDR3 is TGTGCCAGCGGCATATCCTACGAGCAGTACTTC. Translated: CASGISYEQYF.

Points on this clonotype: One end of the junction fails to match germline, which may point to a read error. The CDR3 region has the DNA TGTACCACCAGTGATACAGGGTTCAATGAGCAGTTCTTC. This sequence encodes CTTSDTGFNEQFF. V and J are TRBV24-1 and TRBJ2-1; D possibly corresponds to TRBD1 (6 bases). CDR1 KGHDR and CDR2 SFDVKD come from the germline V gene. The CDR3 extends over 13 amino acids.

This clonotype was detected a few times. The rearrangement uses TRBV6-5 and TRBJ1-5; TRBD1 matches at 7 bases. In germline, CDR1 is MNHEY, CDR2 SVGAGI. CDR3 size: 12 residues. The junction had 4 bases not matched to a gene; V was cut back by 8 bases and J by 6 bases. CDR3 in DNA: TGTGCCAGCTCGGCAGGGGGTCAGCCCCAGCATTTT. Its protein product is CASSAGGQPQHF.

This chain links TRBV6-2 or TRBV6-3 with TRBJ2-1; perhaps D is TRBD1 or TRBD2 (5 bases each). The V gene lost 6 bases and the J gene lost 10 bases, with 25 bases spanning the gap. CDR1 and CDR2 from the germline V gene are MNHEY and SVGEGT. The CDR3 totals 16 residues. The CDR3 DNA follows: TGTGCCAGCAGCTGGGGACGGACGGAGGTTGGGACCGAGCAGTTCTTC. It is translated as CASSWGRTEVGTEQFF.

The rearrangement joins TRBV20-1 to TRBJ1-5, with D unclear. Trimming removed 3 bases from V and 3 bases from J, with 12 bases in between. The CDR3 is made up of 14 amino acids. CDR1 is DFQATT, CDR2 SNEGSKA, per germline (reference sequence). CDR3 loop: CSASLGHLNQPQHF. CDR3 nucleotides: TGCAGTGCTAGCCTCGGGCACCTCAATCAGCCCCAGCATTTT.

V gene TRBV28 combines with J gene TRBJ2-1, with TRBD1 identical over 11 bases. V gave up 5 bases and J gave up 8 bases; unmatched junction bases: 8. This CDR3 has 15 residues. Germline V gene lookup returns CDR1 MDHEN and CDR2 SYDVKM. The CDR3 here is CASSLGTGGVYEQFF. CDR3 in DNA: TGTGCCAGCAGTCTCGGGACAGGGGGTGTATATGAGCAGTTCTTC.

The J gene is TRBJ2-1, the V gene TRBV2, with D perhaps matching TRBD1 or TRBD2 (5 bases each). The CDR3 runs to 15 residues. The ends were cut back, 6 bases at V and 2 bases at J, with 14 bases in the middle. CDR1 is SNHLY, CDR2 FYNNEI, per germline. The CDR3: CASSPGRMTYNEQFF. DNA of the CDR3: TGTGCCAGCAGCCCGGGACGAATGACCTACAATGAGCAGTTCTTC. The full variable domain, rest sourced from reference TRBV2 and TRBJ2-1, is EPEVTQTPSHQVTQMGQEVILRCVPISNHLYFYWYRQILGQKVEFLVSFYNNEISEKSEIFDDQFSVERPDGSNFTLKIRSTKLEDSAMYFCASSPGRMTYNEQFFGPGTRLTVL.

This chain joins TRBV20-1 and TRBJ2-1, with 9 bases matching TRBD2. CDR3 size: 15 residues. CDR1 is DFQATT and CDR2 is SNEGSKA in the germline V gene (reference sequence). The V segment lost 3 bases and the J segment 7 bases; nucleotides outside the gene matches: 10. The chain's CDR3 is CSASLRGGSRNEQFF. The DNA of the CDR3 is TGCAGTGCTAGTTTGCGGGGGGGCTCTCGGAATGAGCAGTTCTTC.

Only a few counts were recorded for this clonotype. This chain joins TRBV7-2 and TRBJ2-3; the D is unclear. The V and J ends lost 2 bases and 0 bases respectively, with 12 bases between them. This CDR3 has 16 amino acids. CDR1 SGHTA and CDR2 FQGNSA come from the germline V gene. The CDR3 sequence: CASSLMYSDSTDTQYF. CDR3 bases: TGTGCCAGCAGCTTAATGTACAGCGATAGCACAGATACGCAGTATTTT. Looking up the rest from reference TRBV7-2 and TRBJ2-3 gives the full variable domain: GAGVSQSPSNKVTEKGKDVELRCDPISGHTALYWYRQSLGQGLEFLIYFQGNSAPDKSGLPSDRFSAERTGGSVSTLTIQRTQQEDSAVYLCASSLMYSDSTDTQYFGPGTRLTVL.

With respect to this clonotype: Without the conserved terminal phenylalanine or tryptophan, this CDR3 likely stems from a read error. The chain combines TRBV29-1 with TRBJ2-3; D remains unclear. Trimming removed 3 bases at V and 2 bases at J, with 9 bases between. In germline, CDR1 is SQVTM, CDR2 ANQGSEA. The CDR3 spans 13 residues. The CDR3 DNA reads TGCAGCGTTGACCCTCGAGACACAGATACGCAGTATTAT. The encoded protein is CSVDPRDTDTQYY.

As regards this clonotype: One end of the junction is discordant with germline, which a read error may explain. This chain links TRBV25-1 with TRBJ1-2; unclear D gene. This CDR3 has 13 residues. Germline CDR1 MGHDK, CDR2 SYGVNS. The CDR3 reads CASSGPDNYGHTF. In DNA, the CDR3 is TGTGCCAGCAGTGGGCCAGACAACTATGGCCACACCTTC.

The chain is built from TRBV5-6 and TRBJ1-2; 9 nucleotides agree with TRBD1. V lost 1 base and J lost 6; bases outside the gene matches: 7. CDR3 length: 15 residues. Per germline, CDR1 SGHDT and CDR2 YYEEEE. CDR3 loop: CASSLMDRGVHGYTF. For the CDR3, the DNA is TGTGCCAGCAGCTTGATGGACAGGGGAGTCCATGGCTACACCTTC.

The chain is built from TRBV4-3 and TRBJ2-5; D uncertain. The CDR3 sequence is 14 residues long. V was clipped by 1 base and J by 5 bases, with 11 bases between them. Looked up from germline, CDR1 is LGHNA and CDR2 is YSLEER. CDR3 sequence (DNA): TGCGCCAGCAGCCAAGGGTTGTTCGGGGAGACCCAGTACTTC. As protein: CASSQGLFGETQYF.

This clonotype was seen just once. V is TRBV7-2 and J is TRBJ2-5; D possibly uses TRBD1 or TRBD2 (5 bases each). TRBJ2-7 matches the DNA end more closely, so the J call is doubtful. Germline lookup yields CDR1 SGHTA and CDR2 FQGNSA. The CDR3 is 15 residues long. The CDR3 DNA sequence: TGTGCCAGCAGCAACGAGGGACGGCTTATCGACGAGCAGTACTTC. It encodes CASSNEGRLIDEQYF.